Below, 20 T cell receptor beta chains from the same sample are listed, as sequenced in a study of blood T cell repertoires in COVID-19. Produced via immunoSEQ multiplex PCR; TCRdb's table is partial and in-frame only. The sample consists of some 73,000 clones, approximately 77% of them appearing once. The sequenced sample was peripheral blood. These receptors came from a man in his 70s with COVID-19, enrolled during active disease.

For the CDR3, the DNA is TGTGCCAGCAGCAGCAGCGTTGAGCAGTTCTTC. Its translation is CASSSSVEQFF. The V and J genes are TRBV7-2 and TRBJ2-1; D not resolved. V was clipped by 5 bases and J by 9 bases, with 8 bases between them. The CDR3 totals 11 residues. Germline V gene data show CDR1 as SGHTA and CDR2 as FQGNSA.

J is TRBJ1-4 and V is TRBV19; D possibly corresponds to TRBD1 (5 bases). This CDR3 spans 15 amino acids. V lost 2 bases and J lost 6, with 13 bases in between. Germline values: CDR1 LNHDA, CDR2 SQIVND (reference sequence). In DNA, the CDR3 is TGTGCCAGTAGTATACAGAGATGGGGGGATGAAAAACTGTTTTTT. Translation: CASSIQRWGDEKLFF.

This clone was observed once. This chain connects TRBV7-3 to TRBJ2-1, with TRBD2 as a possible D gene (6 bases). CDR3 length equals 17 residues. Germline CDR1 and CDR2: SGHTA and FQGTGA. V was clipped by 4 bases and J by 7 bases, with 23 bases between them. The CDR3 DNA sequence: TGTGCCAGCAGCTCCACCCTTGCTTGGAGGGCGTGGAATGAGCAGTTCTTC. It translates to CASSSTLAWRAWNEQFF.

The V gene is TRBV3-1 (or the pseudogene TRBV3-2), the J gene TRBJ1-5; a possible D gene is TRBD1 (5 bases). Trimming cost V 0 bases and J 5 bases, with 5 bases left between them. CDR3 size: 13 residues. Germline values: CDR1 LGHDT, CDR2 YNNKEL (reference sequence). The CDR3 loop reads CASSQDRDQPQHF. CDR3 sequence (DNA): TGTGCCAGCAGCCAAGACAGGGATCAGCCCCAGCATTTT.

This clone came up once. The CDR3 spells CASSQVGQGYGYTF. CDR3 sequence (DNA): TGTGCCAGCAGCCAAGTAGGCCAGGGCTATGGCTACACCTTC. The chain joins TRBV3-1 (or the pseudogene TRBV3-2) to TRBJ1-2; the D gene is possibly TRBD1 (5 bases). Per the germline V gene, CDR1 is LGHDT and CDR2 is YNNKEL (reference sequence). The CDR3 sequence is 14 residues long. The ends were cut back, 1 base at V and 4 bases at J, with 10 bases in the middle.

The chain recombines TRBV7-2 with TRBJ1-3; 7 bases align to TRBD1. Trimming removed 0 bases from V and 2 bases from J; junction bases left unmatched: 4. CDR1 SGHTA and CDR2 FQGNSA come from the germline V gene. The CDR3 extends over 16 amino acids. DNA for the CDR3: TGTGCCAGCAGCTTAGCGCAGAGGGGGCCTGGAAACACCATATATTTT. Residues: CASSLAQRGPGNTIYF.

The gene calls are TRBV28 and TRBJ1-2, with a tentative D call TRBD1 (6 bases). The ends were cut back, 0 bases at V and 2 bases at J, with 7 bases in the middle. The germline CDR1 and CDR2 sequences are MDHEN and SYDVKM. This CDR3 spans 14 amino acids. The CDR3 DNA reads TGTGCCAGCAGTTTATGGCAGGGGAACTATGGCTACACCTTC. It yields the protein CASSLWQGNYGYTF.

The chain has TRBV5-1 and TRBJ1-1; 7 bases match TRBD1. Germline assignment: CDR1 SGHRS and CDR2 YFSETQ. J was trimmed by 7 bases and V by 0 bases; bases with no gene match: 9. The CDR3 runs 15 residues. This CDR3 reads CASSLGKQGSVEAFF. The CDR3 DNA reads TGCGCCAGCAGCTTGGGGAAACAGGGGTCTGTTGAAGCTTTCTTT.

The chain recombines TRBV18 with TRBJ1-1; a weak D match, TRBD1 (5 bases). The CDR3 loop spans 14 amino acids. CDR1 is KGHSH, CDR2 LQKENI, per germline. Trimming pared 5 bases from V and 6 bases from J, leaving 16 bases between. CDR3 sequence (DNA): TGTGCCAGCTCAACGAAGGGGCTATTAGCTGAAGCTTTCTTT. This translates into CASSTKGLLAEAFF.

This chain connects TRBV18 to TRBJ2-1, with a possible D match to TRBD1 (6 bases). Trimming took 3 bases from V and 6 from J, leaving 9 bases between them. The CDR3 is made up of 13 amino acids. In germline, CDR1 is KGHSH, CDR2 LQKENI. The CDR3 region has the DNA TGTGCCAGCTCACCCAACAGGGTCAATGAGCAGTTCTTC. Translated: CASSPNRVNEQFF.

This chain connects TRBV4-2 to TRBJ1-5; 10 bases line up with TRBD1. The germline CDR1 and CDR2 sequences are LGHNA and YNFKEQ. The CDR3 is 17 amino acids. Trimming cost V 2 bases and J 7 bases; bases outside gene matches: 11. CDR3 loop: CASSQSQSGTGVQPQHF. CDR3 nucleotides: TGTGCCAGCAGCCAAAGCCAATCCGGGACAGGGGTCCAGCCCCAGCATTTT.

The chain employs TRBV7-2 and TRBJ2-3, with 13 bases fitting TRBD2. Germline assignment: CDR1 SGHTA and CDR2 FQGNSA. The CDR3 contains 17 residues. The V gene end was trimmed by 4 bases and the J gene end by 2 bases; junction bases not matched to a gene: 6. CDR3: CASSSWTSGRPTDTQYF. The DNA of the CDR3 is TGTGCCAGCAGCTCTTGGACTAGCGGGAGACCCACAGATACGCAGTATTTT.

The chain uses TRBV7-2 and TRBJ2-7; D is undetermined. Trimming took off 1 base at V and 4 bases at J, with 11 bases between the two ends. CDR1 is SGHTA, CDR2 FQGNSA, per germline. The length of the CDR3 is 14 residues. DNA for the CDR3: TGTGCCAGCAGCTTAGATTGGGCCTTTTACGAGCAGTACTTC. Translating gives CASSLDWAFYEQYF.

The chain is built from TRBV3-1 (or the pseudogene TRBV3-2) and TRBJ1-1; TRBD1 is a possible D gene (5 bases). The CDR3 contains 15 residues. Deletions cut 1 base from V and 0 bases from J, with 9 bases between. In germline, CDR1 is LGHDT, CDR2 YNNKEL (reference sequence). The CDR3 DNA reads TGTGCCAGCAGCCAAGTCAGGGTAATGAACACTGAAGCTTTCTTT. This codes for CASSQVRVMNTEAFF.

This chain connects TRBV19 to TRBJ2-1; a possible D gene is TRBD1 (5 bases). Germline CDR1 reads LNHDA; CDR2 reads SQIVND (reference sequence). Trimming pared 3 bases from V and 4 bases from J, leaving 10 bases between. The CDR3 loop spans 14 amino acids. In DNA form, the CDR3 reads TGTGCCAGTAGTATCGGCAGGGTATACAATGAGCAGTTCTTC. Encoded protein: CASSIGRVYNEQFF.

CDR3 sequence reads: CASTPREGPDTQYF. The CDR3, as DNA: TGTGCCAGCACCCCTAGAGAGGGCCCAGATACGCAGTATTTT. The chain recombines TRBV9 with TRBJ2-3, with a weak D call TRBD2 (5 bases). The V end lost 6 bases, the J end lost 4 bases, and 15 bases lay between the germline ends. CDR3 size: 14 residues. Per the germline V gene, CDR1 is SGDLS and CDR2 is YYNGEE.

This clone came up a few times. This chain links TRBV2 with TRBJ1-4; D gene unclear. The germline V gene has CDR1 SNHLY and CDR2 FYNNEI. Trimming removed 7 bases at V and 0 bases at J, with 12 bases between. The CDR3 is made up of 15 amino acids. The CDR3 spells CASTLSLATNEKLFF. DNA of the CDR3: TGTGCCAGCACACTGAGCCTCGCAACTAATGAAAAACTGTTTTTT.

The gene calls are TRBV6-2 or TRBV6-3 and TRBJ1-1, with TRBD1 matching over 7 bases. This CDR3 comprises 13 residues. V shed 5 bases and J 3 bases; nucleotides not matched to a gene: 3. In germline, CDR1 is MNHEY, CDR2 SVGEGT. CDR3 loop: CASSVRGYTEAFF. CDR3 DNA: TGTGCCAGCAGTGTCAGGGGGTACACTGAAGCTTTCTTT.

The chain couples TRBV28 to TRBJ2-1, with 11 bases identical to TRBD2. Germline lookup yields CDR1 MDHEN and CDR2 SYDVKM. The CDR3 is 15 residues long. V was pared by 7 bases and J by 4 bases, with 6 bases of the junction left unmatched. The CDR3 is CASILAGGSYNEQFF. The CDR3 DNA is TGTGCCAGCATCTTAGCGGGAGGGTCTTACAATGAGCAGTTCTTC.

The CDR3 DNA reads as TGTGCCAGCAGCTTAGGGCCTAGCGGGAGCGGCACAGATACGCAGTATTTT. This gives the protein CASSLGPSGSGTDTQYF. The genes are TRBV7-2 and TRBJ2-3, with TRBD2 matching over 10 bases. Looked up from germline, CDR1 is SGHTA and CDR2 is FQGNSA. The trim removed 1 base at V and 1 base at J, leaving 5 bases unmatched. The CDR3 extends over 17 amino acids.